These 20 T cell receptor beta chains originate from one sample sequenced in a study of cytomegalovirus exposure and HLA in healthy donors. This PCR relied on a set of 60 Vbeta primers and 13 Jbeta primers. TCRdb keeps only in-frame clones here, not all; method: immunoSEQ multiplex PCR. This sample carries some 170,000 clones, around 88% of them seen once, and the ten largest clones take 0.85%. The source material was PBMCs. These receptor sequences come from a woman in her twenties or thirties in good health and CMV-seronegative.

The rearrangement uses TRBV4-3 and TRBJ1-5; no firm D call. Germline-derived CDR1 and CDR2 are LGHNA and YSLEER. V was trimmed by 0 bases and J by 3 bases, leaving 12 bases between them. The CDR3 consists of 16 residues. The CDR3 coding sequence is TGCGCCAGCAGCCAAGAGTATGACGGGAACAATCAGCCCCAGCATTTT. Translation: CASSQEYDGNNQPQHF.

This rearrangement joins TRBV18 to TRBJ2-3; 10 nucleotides align to TRBD1. The J segment lost 4 bases and the V segment lost 6 bases, leaving 10 bases of the junction unmatched. The germline CDR1 and CDR2 sequences are KGHSH and LQKENI. The CDR3 covers 16 residues. This chain's CDR3 is CASSPRQGAVSDTQYF. The CDR3 coding sequence is TGTGCCAGCTCGCCAAGACAGGGGGCTGTCTCAGATACGCAGTATTTT.

The gene calls are TRBV5-8 and TRBJ2-5; D is undetermined. The germline V gene encodes CDR1 SGHTS and CDR2 YDEGEE. The CDR3 covers 14 residues. V was pared by 3 bases and J by 3 bases, with 12 bases between. Here the CDR3 DNA reads TGTGCCAGCAGCTCCCCCGGCGGTGAAGAGACCCAGTACTTC. This translates into CASSSPGGEETQYF.

The chain carries TRBV10-1 and TRBJ1-4; no clear D gene. Germline V gene lookup returns CDR1 WNHNN and CDR2 SYGVQD (reference sequence). The CDR3 is made up of 17 amino acids. Trimming removed 4 bases at V and 0 bases at J, with 15 bases between. CDR3 sequence (DNA): TGCGCCAGCAGTGGGACGGCTACGGAGGCAACTAATGAAAAACTGTTTTTT. Its protein is CASSGTATEATNEKLFF.

The rearrangement links TRBV7-9 to TRBJ1-2; D may be TRBD1 (5 bases). Germline CDR1 is SEHNR and CDR2 is FQNEAQ (reference sequence). Trimming took 5 bases from V and 5 from J, leaving 9 bases between them. The CDR3 is 12 residues long. This CDR3 is CASSMTAYGYTF. The CDR3 region has the DNA TGTGCCAGCAGCATGACAGCGTATGGCTACACCTTC.

The chain recombines TRBV28 with TRBJ2-7; possible D gene TRBD2, 5 bases. V was trimmed by 10 bases and J by 2 bases, leaving 15 bases between them. There are 13 residues in the CDR3. Germline V CDR1 and CDR2: MDHEN, SYDVKM. CDR3 amino acids: CATTGTPAYEQYF. The DNA for the CDR3 is TGTGCCACTACGGGAACACCGGCCTACGAGCAGTACTTC.

The chain couples TRBV29-1 to TRBJ1-2; 9 bases are shared with TRBD1. This CDR3 has 13 residues. Unmatched junction bases numbered 7, after V lost 7 bases and J lost 4 bases. The germline V gene has CDR1 SQVTM and CDR2 ANQGSEA. The CDR3 sequence: CSGRGQGGYGYTF. CDR3 DNA sequence: TGCAGCGGACGGGGACAGGGAGGCTATGGCTACACCTTC.

In this sample, this clone turned up once. The chain couples TRBV27 to TRBJ2-1; 10 bases fit TRBD1. Germline V gives CDR1 MNHEY, CDR2 SMNVEV (reference sequence). J was trimmed by 6 bases and V by 5 bases; bases with no gene match: 4. The CDR3 contains 14 residues. This CDR3 is CASSQDRGLNEQFF. The CDR3 DNA reads as TGTGCCAGCAGTCAAGACAGGGGGCTCAATGAGCAGTTCTTC.

This chain connects TRBV7-2 to TRBJ2-1; the match to TRBD2 covers 8 bases. This CDR3 is built from 15 residues. J was trimmed by 0 bases and V by 5 bases; bases with no gene match: 3. Germline assignment: CDR1 SGHTA and CDR2 FQGNSA. The CDR3 protein is CASSTSGSSYNEQFF. The CDR3 DNA follows: TGTGCCAGCAGCACGAGCGGGAGCTCCTACAATGAGCAGTTCTTC.

The chain joins TRBV11-2 to TRBJ2-7; 8 bases agree with TRBD1. The CDR3 runs to 18 residues. The germline V gene encodes CDR1 SGHAT and CDR2 FQNNGV. J was trimmed by 1 base and V by 5 bases; bases with no gene match: 16. The CDR3 coding sequence is TGTGCCAGCAGCCCTATTAGGGGGACAGGAACGCATTCCTACGAGCAGTACTTC. Its protein is CASSPIRGTGTHSYEQYF.

Concerning this clone itself: The same CDR3 can be traced to other DNA sequences in this sample. This chain links TRBV6-6 with TRBJ1-3; 7 bases fit TRBD1. CDR1 is MNHNY, CDR2 SVGAGI, per germline (reference sequence). CDR3 size: 14 residues. V dropped 5 bases and J dropped 0; count of bases not matched to a gene: 1. In DNA, the CDR3 is TGTGCCAGCAGTCGACAGGGCTCTGGAAACACCATATATTTT. Its protein is CASSRQGSGNTIYF.

The chain carries TRBV7-9 and TRBJ1-4, with 9 positions matching TRBD1. V lost 7 bases to trimming and J lost 8 bases; unmatched junction nucleotides: 14. Germline V gene data show CDR1 as SEHNR and CDR2 as FQNEAQ (reference sequence). The CDR3 length is 16 residues. The CDR3 loop reads CASNILQGQGREKLFF. DNA for the CDR3: TGTGCCAGCAACATACTGCAGGGACAGGGCCGAGAAAAACTGTTTTTT.

The genes are TRBV28 and TRBJ2-5; 10 bases match TRBD2. This CDR3 contains 16 residues. Germline lookup yields CDR1 MDHEN and CDR2 SYDVKM. Losses at the gene ends were 3 bases for V and 2 bases for J; bases not matched to a gene: 6. The CDR3 loop reads CASSFPAGGNQETQYF. CDR3 DNA sequence: TGTGCCAGCAGTTTTCCAGCGGGAGGGAATCAAGAGACCCAGTACTTC.

CDR3 sequence (DNA): TGCGCCAGCAGATTAGAGGATCACCAAGAGACCCAGTACTTC. This gives the protein CASRLEDHQETQYF. The V gene is TRBV5-1, the J gene TRBJ2-5; D is uncertain. Germline loops: CDR1 SGHRS, CDR2 YFSETQ. Trimming shortened V by 5 bases and J by 0 bases, and 11 bases separated the two germline ends. The CDR3 runs to 14 residues.

This rearrangement joins TRBV18 to TRBJ1-6; 7 bases are a match to TRBD1. CDR1 KGHSH and CDR2 LQKENI come from the germline V gene. Trimming cost V 1 base and J 10 bases; bases outside gene matches: 16. The CDR3 runs to 18 residues. The CDR3 spells CASSPLARNDRAASPLHF. Here the CDR3 DNA reads TGTGCCAGCTCACCACTTGCGAGGAACGACAGGGCGGCCTCACCCCTCCACTTT.

The chain is built from TRBV4-3 and TRBJ2-7; 9 bases align to TRBD2. This CDR3 spans 17 amino acids. The ends lost 0 bases at V and 5 bases at J; junction bases unmatched: 11. CDR1 is LGHNA, CDR2 YSLEER, per germline. CDR3: CASSQDSSGAQLDEQYF. In nucleotides, the CDR3 is TGCGCCAGCAGCCAAGACTCTAGCGGGGCCCAGTTAGACGAGCAGTACTTC.

The chain couples TRBV19 to TRBJ1-5, with TRBD1 matching over 7 bases. V lost 3 bases and J lost 3; bases outside the gene matches: 2. This CDR3 is built from 14 residues. Looked up from germline, CDR1 is LNHDA and CDR2 is SQIVND (reference sequence). The CDR3 nucleotides are TGTGCCAGTAGTATGGACAGGTTCAATCAGCCCCAGCATTTT. Protein product: CASSMDRFNQPQHF.

The chain links TRBV11-3 to TRBJ2-5, with 11 nucleotides matching TRBD1. This CDR3 contains 14 residues. CDR1 and CDR2 (germline): SGHNT, YENEEA. The trim removed 5 bases at V and 5 bases at J, leaving 4 bases unmatched. The CDR3 here is CASSPGTGGETQYF. The DNA of the CDR3 is TGTGCCAGCAGCCCCGGGACAGGGGGGGAGACCCAGTACTTC.

This clone has more than one count but fewer than ten. The chain uses TRBV5-1 and TRBJ1-1; perhaps TRBD1 as D (6 bases). The CDR3 extends over 12 amino acids. Trimming removed 2 bases at V and 10 bases at J, with 12 bases between. CDR1 is SGHRS, CDR2 YFSETQ, per germline. The DNA of the CDR3 is TGCGCCAGCAGCTTTAACAGGGTTGCAGCTTTCTTT. Protein product: CASSFNRVAAFF.

This sequence joins TRBV11-3 and TRBJ2-1; the D gene is possibly TRBD1 (6 bases). The germline V and J ends were trimmed by 0 bases and 2 bases, with 17 bases remaining between them. This CDR3 region has 18 residues. Germline V gene sequence: CDR1 SGHNT, CDR2 YENEEA. In nucleotides, the CDR3 is TGTGCCAGCAGCTTAGAGGGCAGGGGTCCGACCCCCTACAATGAGCAGTTCTTC. Residues: CASSLEGRGPTPYNEQFF.